This TCR beta chain was captured by sequencing in a study of blood T cells in healthy people across ages. Through a sample-barcoded 5' primer and a J-beta primer mix, a second PCR was run for roughly 7 to 12 cycles. Each CDR3 protein gets one entry after TCRdb re-called the 5' RACE reads with MiXCR. The table has about 900,000 distinct CDR3 sequences, around 62% seen once. In germline, CDR1 is MNHNS, CDR2 SASEGT. This CDR3 comprises 13 residues. Concerning this clonotype: Its antigen is undetermined. A read error may produce the germline difference seen at one junction end.

Findings of the study overall: Researchers report that TCR beta diversity correlated strongly with naive T cell percentage. Compared with aged donors, long-lived donors showed fewer expanded clones, suggesting selection.

The V and J genes are TRBV6-1 and TRBJ2-1; D unclear. The sequence came from a man aged 30-40 years in good health. Specimen: blood. The CDR3 DNA sequence: TGTGCCAGCATGGGATCGGGCTACGATGAGCAGTTCTTC. This gives the protein CASMGSGYDEQFF.